This T cell receptor (beta chain) was documented in a study of a mutant IDH1 vaccine in newly diagnosed glioma. Study details: Across weeks 1, 3, 5, 7, 11, 15, 19 and 23, patients received a vaccination each time, eight in all. Mean patient age was around 40 years; 62.5% were male and about 40% female. The first vaccination came 4-6 weeks after radiotherapy alone, or with temozolomide cycles.

Using immunoSEQ multiplex PCR, the repertoire was profiled, and TCRdb retains in-frame clones only, with some absent. The sample includes around 56,000 clones, less than 85% of them seen just once. The CDR3 totals 13 residues. CDR1 is SNHLY and CDR2 is FYNNEI in the germline V gene. V was pared by 10 bases and J by 7 bases, with 11 bases of the junction left unmatched. This clone was seen just once. Antigen: not known. The time point was: week 5, during vaccination. Each dose of the vaccine consisted of 300 ug of mutant IDH1 20-mer peptide, with topical imiquimod. New WHO grade 3 or 4 astrocytomas that were IDH1-mutant and ATRX-lost had been found in donors.

The starting material was PBMCs, obtained from a glioma patient whose treatment included an IDH1 peptide vaccine. This TCR was recovered from a woman in her late teens or twenties with glioma. Some clones in this sample may be carry-over from other donors' samples. This chain connects TRBV2 to TRBJ2-5; 8 bases agree with TRBD2. CDR3 amino acids: CATGLAAQGTQYF. DNA of the CDR3: TGTGCCACCGGACTAGCCGCGCAGGGGACCCAGTACTTC.